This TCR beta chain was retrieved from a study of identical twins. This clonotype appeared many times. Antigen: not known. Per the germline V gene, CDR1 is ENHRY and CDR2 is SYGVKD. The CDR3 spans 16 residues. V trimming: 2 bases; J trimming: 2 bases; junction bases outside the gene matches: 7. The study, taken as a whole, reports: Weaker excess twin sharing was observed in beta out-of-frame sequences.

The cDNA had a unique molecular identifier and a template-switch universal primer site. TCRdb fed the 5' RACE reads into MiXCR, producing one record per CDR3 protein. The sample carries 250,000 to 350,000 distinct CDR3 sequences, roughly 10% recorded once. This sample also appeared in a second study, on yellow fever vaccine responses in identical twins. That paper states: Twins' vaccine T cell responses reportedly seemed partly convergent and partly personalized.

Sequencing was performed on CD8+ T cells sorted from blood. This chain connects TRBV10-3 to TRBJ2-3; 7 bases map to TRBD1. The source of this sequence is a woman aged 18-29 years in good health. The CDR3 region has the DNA TGTGCCATCAGTGAGGGGGTGACAGGGTTCACAGATACGCAGTATTTT. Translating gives CAISEGVTGFTDTQYF.